This T cell receptor beta chain originates from a study of shared clonotypes between healthy human individuals. Method: immunoSEQ multiplex PCR; TCRdb's copy keeps in-frame clones and lacks some. The table includes 1.5 million to 2.5 million clones, approximately 94% detected once. Germline lookup yields CDR1 MNHEY and CDR2 SMNVEV (reference sequence). The CDR3 is made up of 19 amino acids. Trimming cost V 5 bases and J 6 bases; bases outside gene matches: 14. Only one count was recorded for this clone. Antigen unknown. Study conclusions and caveats: Clonotype sharing among donors was thought likely to change with sequencing depth.

Naive CD8 isolation took CD45RO-negative cells positively selected for CCR7 and excluded terminally differentiated effector memory CD45RA+ cells. This TCR was recovered from a young man in good health. The sequenced material came from naive CD8+ T cells sorted from blood. The chain uses TRBV27 and TRBJ2-2; 14 nucleotides align to TRBD2. CDR3 DNA: TGTGCCAGCAGTCCCCGACCGGGACTAGCGGGAGACGGGGCCGGGGAGCTGTTTTTT. Translation: CASSPRPGLAGDGAGELFF.